The source of this T cell receptor (beta chain) is a study of CD8 T cells in ankylosing spondylitis. One entry per CDR3 protein, called by TCRdb with MiXCR from the 5' RACE reads. The data show 300,000 to 350,000 distinct CDR3 sequences, approximately 10% seen once. J lost 7 bases, V lost 4 bases, and 8 bases had no gene match. CDR3 size: 15 residues. The V gene's germline CDR1 is LGHDT and CDR2 YNNKEL (reference sequence). Study-wide results and caveats: What appeared characteristic of ankylosing spondylitis blood was a TCR beta motif of eight highly homologous variants.

On this clonotype: Its antigen remains unknown.

The sequence derives from a female donor with ankylosing spondylitis or in good health (not recorded which). This chain uses TRBV3-1 with TRBJ2-1; TRBD2 aligns across 9 bases. Sequencing used blood, either unsorted or a sorted T cell fraction (not recorded which). CDR3 DNA: TGTGCCAGCAGCCCATTAGCGGGGGCTGATAATGAGCAGTTCTTC. It is translated as CASSPLAGADNEQFF.